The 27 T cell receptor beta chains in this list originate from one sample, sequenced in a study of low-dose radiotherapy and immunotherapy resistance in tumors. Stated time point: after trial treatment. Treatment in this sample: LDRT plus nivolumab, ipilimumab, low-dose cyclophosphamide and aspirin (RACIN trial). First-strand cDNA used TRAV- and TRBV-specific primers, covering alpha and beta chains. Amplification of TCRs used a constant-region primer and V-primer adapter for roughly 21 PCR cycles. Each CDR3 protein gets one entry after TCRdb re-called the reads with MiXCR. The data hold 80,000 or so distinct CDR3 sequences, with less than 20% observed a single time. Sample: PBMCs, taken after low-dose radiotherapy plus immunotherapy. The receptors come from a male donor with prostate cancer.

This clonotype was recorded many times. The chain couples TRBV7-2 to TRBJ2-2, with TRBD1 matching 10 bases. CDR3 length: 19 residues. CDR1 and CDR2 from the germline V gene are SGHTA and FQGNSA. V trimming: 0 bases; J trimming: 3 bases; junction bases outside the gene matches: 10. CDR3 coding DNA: TGTGCCAGCAGCTTAGCTTTAGGGTTGACAGGGGGCGACACCGGGGAGCTGTTTTTT. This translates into CASSLALGLTGGDTGELFF.

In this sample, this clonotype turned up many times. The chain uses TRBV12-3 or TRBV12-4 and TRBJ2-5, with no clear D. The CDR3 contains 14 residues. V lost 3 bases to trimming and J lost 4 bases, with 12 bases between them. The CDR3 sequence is CASSFPNRRETQYF. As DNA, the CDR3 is TGTGCCAGCAGTTTCCCCAACCGTCGAGAGACCCAGTACTTC.

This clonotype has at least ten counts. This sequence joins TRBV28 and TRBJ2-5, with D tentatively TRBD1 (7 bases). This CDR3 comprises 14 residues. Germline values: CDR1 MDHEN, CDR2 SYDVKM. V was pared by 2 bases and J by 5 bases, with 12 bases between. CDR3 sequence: CASSLGGGYETQYF. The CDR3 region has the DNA TGTGCCAGCAGTTTAGGAGGGGGCTATGAGACCCAGTACTTC.

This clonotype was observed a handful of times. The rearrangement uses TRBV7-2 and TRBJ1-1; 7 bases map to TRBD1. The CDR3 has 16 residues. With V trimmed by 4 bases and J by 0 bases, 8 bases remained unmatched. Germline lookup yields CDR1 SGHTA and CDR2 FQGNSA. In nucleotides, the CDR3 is TGTGCCAGCAGCTCAAGAGGGACAGCCATGAACACTGAAGCTTTCTTT. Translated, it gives CASSSRGTAMNTEAFF.

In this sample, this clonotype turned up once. As DNA, the CDR3 is TGTGCCAGCAGCCCCAGGGGGGCCACTGAAGCTTTCTTT. The encoded protein is CASSPRGATEAFF. J is TRBJ1-1 and V is TRBV7-2; 7 positions match TRBD1. V was clipped by 5 bases and J by 4 bases; unmatched bases: 4. Per germline, CDR1 SGHTA and CDR2 FQGNSA. The CDR3 is 13 amino acids.

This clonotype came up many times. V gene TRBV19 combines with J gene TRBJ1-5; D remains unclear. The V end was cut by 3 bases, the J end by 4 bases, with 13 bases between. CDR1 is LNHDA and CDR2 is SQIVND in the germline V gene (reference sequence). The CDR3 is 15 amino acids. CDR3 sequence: CASSMAPRVNQPQHF. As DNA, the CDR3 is TGTGCCAGTAGTATGGCCCCCCGGGTAAATCAGCCCCAGCATTTT.

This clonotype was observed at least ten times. The CDR3 region has the DNA TGTGCCAGCAGTGATGGGGACAACTACGAGCAGTACTTC. Its protein product is CASSDGDNYEQYF. V gene TRBV2 combines with J gene TRBJ2-7; D perhaps matches TRBD1 (6 bases). The germline V and J ends were trimmed by 3 bases and 3 bases, with 9 bases remaining between them. Germline V gene data show CDR1 as SNHLY and CDR2 as FYNNEI. The CDR3 has 13 amino acids.

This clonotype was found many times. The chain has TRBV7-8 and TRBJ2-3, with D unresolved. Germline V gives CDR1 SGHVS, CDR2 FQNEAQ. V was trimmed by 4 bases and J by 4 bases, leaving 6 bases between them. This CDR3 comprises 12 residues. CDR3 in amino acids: CASSSDADTQYF. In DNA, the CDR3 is TGTGCCAGCAGCTCAGATGCAGATACGCAGTATTTT.

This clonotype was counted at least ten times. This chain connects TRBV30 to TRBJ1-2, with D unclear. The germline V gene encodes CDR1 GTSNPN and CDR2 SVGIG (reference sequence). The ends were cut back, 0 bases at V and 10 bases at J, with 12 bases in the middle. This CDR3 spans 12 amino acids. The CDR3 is CAWSVTRGLYTF. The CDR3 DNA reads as TGTGCCTGGAGTGTTACCCGAGGGCTCTACACCTTC.

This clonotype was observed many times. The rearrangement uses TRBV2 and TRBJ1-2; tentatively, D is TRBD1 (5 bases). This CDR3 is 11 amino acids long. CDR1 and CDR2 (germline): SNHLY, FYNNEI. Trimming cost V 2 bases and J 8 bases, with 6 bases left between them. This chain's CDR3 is CASSERGGYTF. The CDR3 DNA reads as TGTGCCAGCAGTGAACGGGGGGGCTACACCTTC.

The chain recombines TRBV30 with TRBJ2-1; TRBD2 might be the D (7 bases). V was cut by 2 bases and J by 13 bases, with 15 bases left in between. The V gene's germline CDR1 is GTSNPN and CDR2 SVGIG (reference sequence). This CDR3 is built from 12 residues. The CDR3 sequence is CAWSFSGGPQFF. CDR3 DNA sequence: TGTGCCTGGAGTTTCTCGGGGGGCCCCCAGTTCTTC.

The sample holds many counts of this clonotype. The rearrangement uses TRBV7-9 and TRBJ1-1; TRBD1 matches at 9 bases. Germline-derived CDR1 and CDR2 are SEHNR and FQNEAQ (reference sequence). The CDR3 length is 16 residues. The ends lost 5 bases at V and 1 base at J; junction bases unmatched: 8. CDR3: CASSQIQGQGNTEAFF. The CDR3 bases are TGTGCCAGCAGCCAAATTCAGGGACAGGGGAACACTGAAGCTTTCTTT.

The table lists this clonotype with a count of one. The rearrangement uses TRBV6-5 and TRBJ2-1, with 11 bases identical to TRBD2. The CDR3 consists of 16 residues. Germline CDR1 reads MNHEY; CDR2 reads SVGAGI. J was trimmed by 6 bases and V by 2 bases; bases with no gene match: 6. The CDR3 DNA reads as TGTGCCAGCAGTTACGCCCTACTAGCGGGGGCCAATGAGCAGTTCTTC. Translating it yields CASSYALLAGANEQFF.

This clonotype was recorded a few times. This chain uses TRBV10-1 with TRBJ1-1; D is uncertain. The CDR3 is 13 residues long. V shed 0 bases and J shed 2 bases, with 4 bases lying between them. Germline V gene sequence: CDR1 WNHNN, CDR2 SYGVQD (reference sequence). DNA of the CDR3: TGCGCCAGCAGTGAGTCAGTTAACACTGAAGCTTTCTTT. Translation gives CASSESVNTEAFF.

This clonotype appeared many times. The CDR3 DNA is TGTGCCAGCTCTCCCGACCTGGCGCAGGGGAGTTCCGGCTACACCTTC. Protein: CASSPDLAQGSSGYTF. The V and J genes are TRBV18 and TRBJ1-2; perhaps TRBD1 as D (6 bases). Germline CDR1 KGHSH, CDR2 LQKENI. V was trimmed by 6 bases and J by 8 bases, leaving 25 bases between them. CDR3 length: 16 residues.

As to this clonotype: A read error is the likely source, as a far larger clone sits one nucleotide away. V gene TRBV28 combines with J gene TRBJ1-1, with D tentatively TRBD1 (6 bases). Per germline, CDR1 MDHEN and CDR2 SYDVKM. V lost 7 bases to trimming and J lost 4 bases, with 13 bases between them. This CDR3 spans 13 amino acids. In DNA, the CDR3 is TGTGCCAGCAAGGCAGGGGCCGGCACTGAAGCTTTCTTT. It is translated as CASKAGAGTEAFF.

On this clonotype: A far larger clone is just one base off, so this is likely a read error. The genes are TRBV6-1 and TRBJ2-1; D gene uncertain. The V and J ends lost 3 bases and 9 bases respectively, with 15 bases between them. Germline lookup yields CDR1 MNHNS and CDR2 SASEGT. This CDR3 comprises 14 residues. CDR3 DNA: TGTGCCAGCAGTGACTCGAGTCTCGGTGTTGAGCAGTTCTTC. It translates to CASSDSSLGVEQFF.

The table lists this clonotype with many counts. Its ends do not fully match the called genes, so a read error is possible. CDR3 sequence reads: CASSITDRVSF. The CDR3 DNA sequence: TGTGCCAGCAGTATAACTGATAGGGTAAGCTTT. V and J are TRBV28 and TRBJ1-1; D gene ambiguous. In germline, CDR1 is MDHEN, CDR2 SYDVKM. The CDR3 totals 11 residues.

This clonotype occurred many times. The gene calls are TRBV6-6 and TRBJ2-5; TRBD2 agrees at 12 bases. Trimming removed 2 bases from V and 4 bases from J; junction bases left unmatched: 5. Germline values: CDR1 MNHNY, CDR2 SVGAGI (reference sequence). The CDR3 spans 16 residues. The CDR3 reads CASSYDSGLAGETQYF. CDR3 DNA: TGTGCCAGCAGTTACGATTCGGGACTAGCGGGAGAGACCCAGTACTTC.

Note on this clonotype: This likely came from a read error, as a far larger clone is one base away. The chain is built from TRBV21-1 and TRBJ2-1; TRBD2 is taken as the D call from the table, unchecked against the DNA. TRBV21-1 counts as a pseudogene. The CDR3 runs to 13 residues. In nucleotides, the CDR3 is TGTGCCAGCAGCACTAGCGGGAGTTCTGAGCAGTTCTTC. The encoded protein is CASSTSGSSEQFF.

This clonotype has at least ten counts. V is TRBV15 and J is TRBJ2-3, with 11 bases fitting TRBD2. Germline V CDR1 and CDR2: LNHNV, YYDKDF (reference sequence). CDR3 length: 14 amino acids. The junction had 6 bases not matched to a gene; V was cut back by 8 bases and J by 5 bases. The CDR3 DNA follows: TGTGCCACCGGAAGACTAGCGGGGAAAGATACGCAGTATTTT. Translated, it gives CATGRLAGKDTQYF.

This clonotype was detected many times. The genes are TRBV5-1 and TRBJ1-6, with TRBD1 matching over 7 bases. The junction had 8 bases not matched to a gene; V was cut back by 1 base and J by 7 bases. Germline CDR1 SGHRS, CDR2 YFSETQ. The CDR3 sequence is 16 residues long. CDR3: CASSLTAGGFNSPLHF. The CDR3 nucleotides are TGCGCCAGCAGCTTGACGGCAGGGGGATTCAATTCACCCCTCCACTTT.

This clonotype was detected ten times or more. As DNA, the CDR3 is TGTGCCAGCAGTTTAATCGGGGTTGGGGAGACCCAGTACTTC. Encoded protein: CASSLIGVGETQYF. J is TRBJ2-5 and V is TRBV27, with TRBD2 as a possible D gene (5 bases). This CDR3 comprises 14 residues. Deletions cut 2 bases from V and 5 bases from J, with 12 bases between. Germline lookup yields CDR1 MNHEY and CDR2 SMNVEV (reference sequence).

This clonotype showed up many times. For the CDR3, the DNA is TGTGCCACCGCGACAGGGGCCATCACAGATACGCAGTATTTT. It codes for CATATGAITDTQYF. The chain couples TRBV10-3 to TRBJ2-3, with 8 bases aligning to TRBD1. The CDR3 loop spans 14 amino acids. The J segment lost 2 bases and the V segment lost 10 bases, leaving 8 bases of the junction unmatched. Germline assignment: CDR1 ENHRY and CDR2 SYGVKD.

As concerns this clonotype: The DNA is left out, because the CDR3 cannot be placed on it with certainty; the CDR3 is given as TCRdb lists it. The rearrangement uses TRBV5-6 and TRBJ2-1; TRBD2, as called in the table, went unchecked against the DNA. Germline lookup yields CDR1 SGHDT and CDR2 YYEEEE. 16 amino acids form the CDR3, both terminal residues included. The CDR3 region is CASSFGGGTSGSLEFF.

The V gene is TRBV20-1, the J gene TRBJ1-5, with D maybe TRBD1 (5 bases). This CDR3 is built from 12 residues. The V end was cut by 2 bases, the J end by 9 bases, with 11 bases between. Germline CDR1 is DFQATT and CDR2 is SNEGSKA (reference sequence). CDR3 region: CSARQDTGPQHF. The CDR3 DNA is TGCAGTGCTAGACAAGACACAGGGCCCCAGCATTTT.

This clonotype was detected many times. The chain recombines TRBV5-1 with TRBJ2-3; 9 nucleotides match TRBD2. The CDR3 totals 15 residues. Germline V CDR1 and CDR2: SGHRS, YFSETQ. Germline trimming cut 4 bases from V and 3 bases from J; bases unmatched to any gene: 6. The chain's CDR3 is CASSTSGPRTDTQYF. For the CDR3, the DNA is TGCGCCAGCAGCACTAGCGGGCCCCGGACAGATACGCAGTATTTT.